These 32 T cell receptor beta chains came from one sample sequenced in a study of response to subunit inactivated influenza vaccine. TCRdb fed the RT-PCR reads into MiXCR, producing one record per CDR3 protein. The sample includes 650,000 to 800,000 distinct CDR3 sequences, about 14% seen only once; the top ten take around 6.5%. Source: PBMCs from blood, taken 14 to 15 days before vaccination. The receptors were sampled from a man over 45 who received an inactivated influenza vaccine.

The chain couples TRBV15 to TRBJ1-4; D unclear. The germline V and J ends were trimmed by 0 bases and 8 bases, with 19 bases remaining between them. The CDR3 runs 17 residues. Germline lookup yields CDR1 LNHNV and CDR2 YYDKDF (reference sequence). The CDR3: CATSRDPDVGKREKLFF. For the CDR3, the DNA is TGTGCCACCAGCAGAGATCCGGACGTGGGGAAAAGGGAAAAACTGTTTTTT.

This clonotype was seen a handful of times. The chain uses TRBV20-1 and TRBJ1-2; tentatively, D is TRBD1 (5 bases). Germline V gene data show CDR1 as DFQATT and CDR2 as SNEGSKA (reference sequence). This CDR3 comprises 14 residues. Deletions cut 0 bases from V and 5 bases from J, with 13 bases between. The CDR3 region is CSARDHRKGYGYTF. The DNA for the CDR3 is TGCAGTGCTAGAGATCATCGGAAGGGGTATGGCTACACCTTC.

CDR3 sequence (DNA): TGTGCCAGCAGCTTAGCTACAGGGGGAAAAAACATTCAGTACTTC. Protein sequence: CASSLATGGKNIQYF. The chain recombines TRBV7-2 with TRBJ2-4, with 8 bases identical to TRBD1. The V gene's germline CDR1 is SGHTA and CDR2 FQGNSA. Germline trimming cut 0 bases from V and 4 bases from J; bases unmatched to any gene: 2. The length of the CDR3 is 15 residues.

This clonotype was observed once. The chain combines TRBV3-1 with TRBJ2-3, with D maybe TRBD2 (5 bases). V was pared by 2 bases and J by 0 bases, with 9 bases between. Germline V gene sequence: CDR1 LGHDT, CDR2 YNNKEL (reference sequence). There are 15 residues in the CDR3. The CDR3 nucleotides read TGTGCCAGCAGCCAAAGCGGATCTAGCACAGATACGCAGTATTTT. Translating it yields CASSQSGSSTDTQYF.

The chain has TRBV6-2 or TRBV6-3 and TRBJ2-6, with 9 bases aligning to TRBD1. V trimming: 0 bases; J trimming: 0 bases; junction bases outside the gene matches: 6. The CDR3 extends over 19 amino acids. In germline, CDR1 is MNHEY, CDR2 SVGEGT. This CDR3 is CASSYSRDRVYSGANVLTF. The CDR3 bases are TGTGCCAGCAGTTACTCCAGGGACAGGGTTTACTCTGGGGCCAACGTCCTGACTTTC.

This clonotype was observed at least ten times. This sequence joins TRBV12-3 or TRBV12-4 and TRBJ2-2; 8 positions match TRBD1. The J segment lost 4 bases and the V segment lost 10 bases, leaving 8 bases of the junction unmatched. The CDR3 consists of 14 residues. The CDR3 nucleotides are TGTGCCATCCTCGGACAGGGAGGCACCGGGGAGCTGTTTTTT. Its protein product is CAILGQGGTGELFF.

This clonotype was seen only a few times. The genes are TRBV7-9 and TRBJ2-3; no clear D. The length of the CDR3 is 14 residues. V was trimmed by 8 bases and J by 0 bases, leaving 12 bases between them. Germline CDR1 SEHNR, CDR2 FQNEAQ (reference sequence). This CDR3 is CASQQETSTDTQYF. The CDR3 DNA follows: TGTGCCAGCCAACAAGAGACTAGCACAGATACGCAGTATTTT.

In its sample, this clonotype was seen a few times. The V gene is TRBV12-3 or TRBV12-4, the J gene TRBJ1-1; D possibly corresponds to TRBD1 (5 bases). V was pared by 5 bases and J by 6 bases, with 16 bases between. The CDR3 has 14 residues. In DNA, the CDR3 is TGTGCCAGCAGTCCTCTGGAAAGCAGGGCTGAAGCTTTCTTT. Translating gives CASSPLESRAEAFF.

This sequence joins TRBV24-1 and TRBJ2-7; TRBD2 aligns across 10 bases. CDR3 length: 15 residues. J gave up 2 bases and V 3 bases, and 3 bases lay outside the gene matches. Germline CDR1 KGHDR, CDR2 SFDVKD. The CDR3 region is CATSDGLAEPYEQYF. The CDR3 nucleotides read TGTGCCACCAGTGATGGACTAGCGGAACCCTACGAGCAGTACTTC.

CDR3 sequence reads: CAWKDSWEQFF. The CDR3 DNA sequence: TGTGCCTGGAAGGACAGTTGGGAGCAGTTCTTC. The chain couples TRBV30 to TRBJ2-1; possibly TRBD1 for D (6 bases). The CDR3 is 11 residues long. Germline lookup yields CDR1 GTSNPN and CDR2 SVGIG (reference sequence). The V end was cut by 4 bases, the J end by 10 bases, with 11 bases between. Filled out from reference TRBV30 and TRBJ2-1, the complete variable domain reads SQTIHQWPATLVQPVGSPLSLECTVEGTSNPNLYWYRQAAGRGLQLLFYSVGIGQISSEVPQNLSASRPQDRQFILSSKKLLLSDSGFYLCAWKDSWEQFFGPGTRLTVL.

This chain links TRBV20-1 with TRBJ2-1; maybe TRBD2 (6 bases). From germline, CDR1 is DFQATT and CDR2 SNEGSKA (reference sequence). V was shortened by 1 base and J by 6 bases, with 13 bases between the two germline ends. The CDR3 has 14 amino acids. The CDR3 nucleotides are TGCAGTGCTAGAGGGGGGAGGTCCCCCAATGAGCAGTTCTTC. Protein product: CSARGGRSPNEQFF.

The chain has TRBV3-1 and TRBJ2-2; a weak D match, TRBD2 (5 bases). This CDR3 has 14 amino acids. Trimming removed 1 base from V and 4 bases from J, with 7 bases in between. CDR1 is LGHDT, CDR2 YNNKEL, per germline (reference sequence). DNA for the CDR3: TGTGCCAGCAGCCAAGGACTACTCACCGGGGAGCTGTTTTTT. Translation: CASSQGLLTGELFF.

The V gene is TRBV29-1, the J gene TRBJ2-6, with 9 bases identical to TRBD1. This CDR3 is built from 13 residues. Germline loops: CDR1 SQVTM, CDR2 ANQGSEA. V gave up 7 bases and J gave up 13 bases; unmatched junction bases: 11. Written as DNA, the CDR3 is TGCAGCGCCGGGACAGGGCCCTCCGGGGTCCTGACTTTC. Amino acid sequence: CSAGTGPSGVLTF.

This clonotype was observed a handful of times. The chain links TRBV15 to TRBJ1-2; D is unresolved. V was pared by 4 bases and J by 4 bases, with 13 bases between. Germline CDR1 reads LNHNV; CDR2 reads YYDKDF (reference sequence). The CDR3 spans 14 residues. The CDR3 spells CATSTPGRSYGYTF. The CDR3 DNA sequence: TGTGCCACCAGCACACCCGGGAGAAGCTATGGCTACACCTTC.

This chain joins TRBV12-3 or TRBV12-4 and TRBJ2-7; D perhaps matches TRBD2 (6 bases). Between the trimmed V and J ends, which lost 5 bases and 7 bases, there was a span of 21 bases. The CDR3 is made up of 15 amino acids. The chain's CDR3 is CASSPAGRALGEQYF. The DNA of the CDR3 is TGTGCCAGCAGTCCAGCGGGCAGGGCCCTGGGTGAGCAGTACTTC.

This clonotype was seen more than once but under ten times. The V and J genes are TRBV20-1 and TRBJ1-5; D is unclear. CDR1 is DFQATT, CDR2 SNEGSKA, per germline (reference sequence). The length of the CDR3 is 14 residues. V dropped 0 bases and J dropped 3 bases, with 9 bases sitting between them. CDR3 amino acids: CSARDYLNNQPQHF. In nucleotides, the CDR3 is TGCAGTGCTAGAGATTACCTCAACAATCAGCCCCAGCATTTT.

A few counts support this clonotype. The V and J genes are TRBV6-1 and TRBJ2-5; D possibly matches TRBD1 or TRBD2 (5 bases each). With 6 bases removed from V and 5 bases from J, the gap between germline ends came to 13 bases. The V gene's germline CDR1 is MNHNS and CDR2 SASEGT. The CDR3 runs 13 residues. CDR3 nucleotides: TGTGCCAGCAGAAGGGACGGCGCGGAGACCCAGTACTTC. This codes for CASRRDGAETQYF.

CDR3 protein: CASSPRTRINSPLHF. The DNA of the CDR3 is TGTGCCAGCAGTCCCAGGACACGCATCAATTCACCCCTCCACTTT. The genes are TRBV27 and TRBJ1-6, with TRBD1 as a possible D gene (5 bases). Germline-derived CDR1 and CDR2 are MNHEY and SMNVEV (reference sequence). The CDR3 has 15 amino acids. Between the trimmed V and J ends, which lost 5 bases and 7 bases, there was a span of 15 bases.

This clonotype has more than one count but fewer than ten. CDR3 DNA sequence: TGCGCCAGCAGCAGGGACAGCGCAGATACGCAGTATTTT. Protein: CASSRDSADTQYF. The V gene is TRBV10-1, the J gene TRBJ2-3; 7 bases are shared with TRBD1. After removal of 6 bases from V and 4 bases from J, the junction contained 4 bases not matched to a gene. Germline V lookup: CDR1 WNHNN, CDR2 SYGVQD (reference sequence). This CDR3 region has 13 residues.

Here the CDR3 reads CASSSSLAGRGGSGANVLTF. In DNA form, the CDR3 reads TGTGCCAGCAGCTCATCTCTCGCGGGGAGGGGCGGCTCTGGGGCCAACGTCCTGACTTTC. The chain recombines TRBV11-1 with TRBJ2-6, with TRBD2 matching 7 bases. With 4 bases clipped from V and 0 bases from J, the junction kept 15 bases outside the gene matches. This CDR3 has 20 residues. Germline V gene sequence: CDR1 SGHAT, CDR2 FQDESV (reference sequence).

This clonotype was found a few times. The J gene is TRBJ2-1, the V gene TRBV30; D may correspond to TRBD1 or TRBD2 (5 bases each). V lost 2 bases and J 7 bases, leaving 12 bases between the germline ends. The CDR3 contains 13 residues. The germline gives CDR1 GTSNPN, CDR2 SVGIG (reference sequence). The CDR3 nucleotides are TGTGCCTGGAGTTGGGGACCCGGGAATGAGCAGTTCTTC. Its translation: CAWSWGPGNEQFF.

A few counts support this clonotype. The chain combines TRBV10-3 with TRBJ1-5, with 7 positions matching TRBD1. Germline V gene data show CDR1 as ENHRY and CDR2 as SYGVKD. Trimming removed 10 bases from V and 3 bases from J; junction bases left unmatched: 6. The CDR3 length is 13 residues. In DNA form, the CDR3 reads TGTGCCACCCAGGGGGATGTCAATCAGCCCCAGCATTTT. It codes for CATQGDVNQPQHF.

This clonotype was counted between two and nine times. V usage is TRBV29-1 and J usage is TRBJ2-7, with a possible D match to TRBD2 (6 bases). Deletions cut 1 base from V and 0 bases from J, with 10 bases between. Germline V gene data show CDR1 as SQVTM and CDR2 as ANQGSEA. The CDR3 runs 14 residues. The CDR3 spells CSVEGTTSSYEQYF. CDR3 coding DNA: TGCAGCGTTGAAGGGACGACTAGCTCCTACGAGCAGTACTTC.

This clonotype was recorded a few times. The chain couples TRBV4-1 to TRBJ2-1; 7 nucleotides line up with TRBD2. CDR1 is MGHRA, CDR2 YSYEKL, per germline. The CDR3 sequence is 16 residues long. V was pared by 0 bases and J by 4 bases, with 6 bases of the junction left unmatched. In DNA form, the CDR3 reads TGCGCCAGCAGCCAAGATTGGGGGGGGGTGTACAATGAGCAGTTCTTC. As protein: CASSQDWGGVYNEQFF.

This chain uses TRBV20-1 with TRBJ2-7; 12 bases are shared with TRBD2. The germline V gene encodes CDR1 DFQATT and CDR2 SNEGSKA (reference sequence). This CDR3 has 15 amino acids. Trimming at V came to 6 bases and at J to 5 bases, leaving 11 bases not matched to a gene. This chain's CDR3 is CSARSLAGGPHEQYF. CDR3 nucleotide sequence: TGCAGTGCGCGGTCTCTAGCGGGAGGGCCCCACGAGCAGTACTTC.

V usage is TRBV4-3 and J usage is TRBJ1-6, with 8 bases aligning to TRBD1. Per the germline V gene, CDR1 is LGHNA and CDR2 is YSLEER. The CDR3 has 19 amino acids. V lost 0 bases, J lost 0 bases, and 7 bases stayed unmatched. CDR3 protein: CASSQEDRAESSYNSPLHF. The CDR3 DNA follows: TGCGCCAGCAGCCAAGAGGACAGGGCAGAAAGCTCCTATAATTCACCCCTCCACTTT.

This chain connects TRBV7-6 to TRBJ2-2, with TRBD2 as a possible D gene (6 bases). Germline CDR1 reads SGHVS; CDR2 reads FNYEAQ. Trimming shortened V by 3 bases and J by 5 bases, and 13 bases separated the two germline ends. This CDR3 contains 15 residues. The CDR3 reads CASSFYGRSTGELFF. For the CDR3, the DNA is TGTGCCAGCAGCTTCTACGGGAGATCAACCGGGGAGCTGTTTTTT.

The sample holds many counts of this clonotype. The chain combines TRBV29-1 with TRBJ2-5; D remains unclear. Germline CDR1 is SQVTM and CDR2 is ANQGSEA. Trimming took 3 bases from V and 1 from J, leaving 12 bases between them. The CDR3 length is 14 residues. CDR3 DNA: TGCAGCGTTGACTTACTGCTACCCCAAGAGACCCAGTACTTC. It specifies CSVDLLLPQETQYF.

A word on this clonotype: An end of the junction differs from the germline gene, which may be a read error. The V and J genes are TRBV5-1 and TRBJ2-7; perhaps TRBD1 as D (5 bases). Germline CDR1 SGHRS, CDR2 YFSETQ. The length of the CDR3 is 15 residues. CDR3 amino acids: CASSLVVGVSYELYF. The CDR3 DNA is TGCGCCAGCAGCTTGGTCGTAGGGGTTTCCTACGAGCTGTACTTC.

The genes are TRBV12-3 or TRBV12-4 and TRBJ2-1, with 7 bases matching TRBD1. This CDR3 spans 13 amino acids. J was trimmed by 11 bases and V by 0 bases; bases with no gene match: 4. DNA for the CDR3: TGTGCCAGCAGTTTAGCGGGACAGAACAAGCAGTTCTTC. Amino acid sequence: CASSLAGQNKQFF.

The chain has TRBV6-5 and TRBJ2-3; 8 bases agree with TRBD1. The CDR3 has 15 residues. Looked up from germline, CDR1 is MNHEY and CDR2 is SVGAGI. V dropped 2 bases and J dropped 6; count of bases not matched to a gene: 7. The CDR3 DNA sequence: TGTGCCAGCAGTTACCAGGGGGCGCGGTTGGATACGCAGTATTTT. Residues: CASSYQGARLDTQYF.

The chain links TRBV25-1 to TRBJ2-1; D is possibly TRBD1 or TRBD2 (6 bases each). V was shortened by 5 bases and J by 2 bases, with 13 bases between the two germline ends. Germline values: CDR1 MGHDK, CDR2 SYGVNS. The CDR3 consists of 15 residues. CDR3 region: CASSREGGPYNEQFF. As DNA, the CDR3 is TGTGCCAGCAGTAGAGAGGGGGGTCCCTACAATGAGCAGTTCTTC.